The 17 T cell receptor beta chains below all came from one sample that was sequenced in a study of regulatory T cells in long-lasting Graves disease. As for time point: persistent/refractory GD, antithyroid drugs over 5 years with positive TRAb. With RNA extracted from PBMCs as input, the TCR library was made. Sequencing libraries for TCR beta were prepared with iRepertoire HTBI primers and Arm-PCR of CDR3 regions. MiXCR, applied by TCRdb to the multiplex PCR reads, yields one record per CDR3 protein. The data contain approximately 400,000 distinct CDR3 sequences, 23% of them singletons. Sequenced material: peripheral blood mononuclear cells (PBMCs), taken when the disease was refractory, from a patient treated with antithyroid drugs. These receptors all come from a woman aged 40 to 55 with Graves disease.

The rearrangement uses TRBV20-1 and TRBJ2-2, with 12 positions matching TRBD2. J gave up 9 bases and V 6 bases, and 11 bases lay outside the gene matches. Germline values: CDR1 DFQATT, CDR2 SNEGSKA (reference sequence). This CDR3 has 15 amino acids. CDR3 sequence: CSADRLAGVHRELFF. CDR3 in DNA: TGCAGTGCCGACCGACTAGCGGGAGTTCACCGGGAGCTGTTTTTT.

In this sample, this clonotype turned up once. The chain links TRBV28 to TRBJ1-2; D uncertain. This CDR3 has 13 amino acids. V was pared by 4 bases and J by 4 bases, with 10 bases between. The germline V gene encodes CDR1 MDHEN and CDR2 SYDVKM. This chain's CDR3 is CASSSPRRYGYTF. For the CDR3, the DNA is TGTGCCAGCAGTTCGCCCAGGCGCTATGGCTACACCTTC.

This clonotype was counted ten times or more. The rearrangement uses TRBV11-2 and TRBJ2-6; 10 nucleotides align to TRBD2. Trimming took 4 bases from V and 2 from J; bases not matched to a gene: 8. This CDR3 has 18 residues. CDR1 and CDR2 (germline): SGHAT, FQNNGV. The CDR3 DNA sequence: TGTGCCAGCAGCTCCCGGCTAGCGGGAGACCCTGGGGCCAACGTCCTGACTTTC. It translates to CASSSRLAGDPGANVLTF.

There are many counts of this clonotype. The CDR3 loop is CASSFHPGTTGELFF. CDR3 nucleotides: TGTGCCAGCAGTTTCCACCCCGGGACTACCGGGGAGCTGTTTTTT. V usage is TRBV28 and J usage is TRBJ2-2; D is perhaps TRBD2 (6 bases). Per germline, CDR1 MDHEN and CDR2 SYDVKM. The V end was cut by 3 bases, the J end by 5 bases, with 13 bases between. The CDR3 consists of 15 residues. The entire variable domain, with the rest obtained from reference TRBV28 and TRBJ2-2, is as follows: DVKVTQSSRYLVKRTGEKVFLECVQDMDHENMFWYRQDPGLGLRLIYFSYDVKMKEKGDIPEGYSVSREKKERFSLILESASTNQTSMYLCASSFHPGTTGELFFGEGSRLTVL.

In this sample, this clonotype turned up many times. The chain has TRBV11-1 and TRBJ2-4, with 7 bases identical to TRBD1. Germline CDR1 and CDR2: SGHAT and FQDESV (reference sequence). V was pared by 2 bases and J by 5 bases, with 3 bases of the junction left unmatched. The CDR3 loop spans 14 amino acids. In DNA, the CDR3 is TGTGCCAGCAGCTTAAGACAGGGACAAAACATTCAGTACTTC. This sequence encodes CASSLRQGQNIQYF.

This clonotype has a count of ten or more. V usage is TRBV7-3 and J usage is TRBJ2-2; D perhaps matches TRBD2 (7 bases). V was trimmed by 2 bases and J by 0 bases, leaving 13 bases between them. This CDR3 has 17 residues. The germline CDR1 and CDR2 sequences are SGHTA and FQGTGA. CDR3 in DNA: TGTGCCAGCAGCTTAGCACAAGGGGGGGCGAACACCGGGGAGCTGTTTTTT. As protein: CASSLAQGGANTGELFF.

This clonotype was found a few times. The V call is TRBV28, the J call TRBJ2-1, with a possible D match to TRBD2 (5 bases). V gave up 6 bases and J gave up 3 bases, with 15 bases separating them. The CDR3 runs to 15 residues. The germline CDR1 and CDR2 sequences are MDHEN and SYDVKM. CDR3 in amino acids: CASSVASGFYNEQFF. For the CDR3, the DNA is TGTGCCAGCAGCGTAGCGAGCGGATTCTACAATGAGCAGTTCTTC.

The sample holds many counts of this clonotype. The chain employs TRBV11-2 and TRBJ2-2, with TRBD1 matching 8 bases. Germline V lookup: CDR1 SGHAT, CDR2 FQNNGV. CDR3 length: 16 amino acids. V was clipped by 5 bases and J by 7 bases; unmatched bases: 12. The CDR3 region has the DNA TGTGCCAGCAGCACAGGGGGGCAGGCTATCATCGGGGAGCTGTTTTTT. Amino acid sequence: CASSTGGQAIIGELFF.

V gene TRBV28 combines with J gene TRBJ1-2; D might be TRBD1 (5 bases). Between the trimmed V and J ends, which lost 3 bases and 4 bases, there was a span of 9 bases. Germline CDR1 is MDHEN and CDR2 is SYDVKM. This CDR3 has 13 residues. CDR3 bases: TGTGCCAGCAGTTTCGACAGCTTCTATGGCTACACCTTC. Translating gives CASSFDSFYGYTF.

This clonotype was recorded at least ten times. This chain joins TRBV28 and TRBJ2-5; no clear D gene. Trimming took off 3 bases at V and 7 bases at J, with 12 bases between the two ends. CDR1 is MDHEN and CDR2 is SYDVKM in the germline V gene. The CDR3 is 13 residues long. As DNA, the CDR3 is TGTGCCAGCAGTTTTAGTCCTCGGCCGACCCAGTACTTC. Translated: CASSFSPRPTQYF.

This clonotype was seen a handful of times. The chain combines TRBV24-1 with TRBJ2-2; D is perhaps TRBD2 (5 bases). Between the trimmed V and J ends, which lost 5 bases and 3 bases, there was a span of 12 bases. Germline values: CDR1 KGHDR, CDR2 SFDVKD. This CDR3 has 15 amino acids. This CDR3 reads CATSARGRDTGELFF. The CDR3 coding sequence is TGTGCCACCAGTGCTAGAGGGCGGGACACCGGGGAGCTGTTTTTT.

At least ten counts were recorded for this clonotype. The chain links TRBV28 to TRBJ2-2; 16 bases line up with TRBD2. The length of the CDR3 is 18 residues. Germline assignment: CDR1 MDHEN and CDR2 SYDVKM. V shed 5 bases, J shed 1 base, and the junction held 4 bases outside the gene matches. This CDR3 reads CASSPGLAGGLNTGELFF. For the CDR3, the DNA is TGTGCCAGCAGTCCGGGACTAGCGGGAGGGCTGAACACCGGGGAGCTGTTTTTT.

The chain employs TRBV28 and TRBJ2-5; D unclear. Germline-derived CDR1 and CDR2 are MDHEN and SYDVKM. V gave up 7 bases and J gave up 0 bases, with 6 bases separating them. The CDR3 is made up of 12 amino acids. CDR3 protein: CASKPDQETQYF. The DNA for the CDR3 is TGTGCCAGCAAGCCCGACCAAGAGACCCAGTACTTC.

The gene calls are TRBV20-1 and TRBJ1-4; TRBD1 matches at 12 bases. This CDR3 is built from 18 residues. The germline CDR1 and CDR2 sequences are DFQATT and SNEGSKA (reference sequence). The DNA for the CDR3 is TGCAGCTCTCCCGGGGGCCGCGGGACAGGGGGCTCTAATGAAAAACTGTTTTTT. It specifies CSSPGGRGTGGSNEKLFF.

Ten or more counts support this clonotype. This chain uses TRBV11-3 with TRBJ2-5; 7 nucleotides agree with TRBD1. Per the germline V gene, CDR1 is SGHNT and CDR2 is YENEEA. CDR3 length: 15 amino acids. V lost 5 bases and J lost 2; bases outside the gene matches: 8. The DNA of the CDR3 is TGTGCCAGCAGCCCGGGACAGAAATTACAAGAGACCCAGTACTTC. Translated, it gives CASSPGQKLQETQYF.

The V and J genes are TRBV19 and TRBJ1-5; possible D gene TRBD1, 6 bases. CDR1 and CDR2 (germline): LNHDA, SQIVND (reference sequence). V was shortened by 5 bases and J by 2 bases, with 10 bases between the two germline ends. This CDR3 comprises 14 residues. This CDR3 reads CASSRDTRNQPQHF. The CDR3 DNA reads TGTGCCAGTAGTCGGGACACTCGCAATCAGCCCCAGCATTTT.

This clonotype was recorded at least ten times. This chain joins TRBV11-2 and TRBJ2-7, with 7 bases aligning to TRBD2. The CDR3 consists of 15 residues. Unmatched junction bases numbered 9, after V lost 1 base and J lost 6 bases. CDR1 and CDR2 (germline): SGHAT, FQNNGV. The CDR3, as DNA: TGTGCCAGCAGCTTAGGTAGCGGGCCCCTGACCGAGCAGTACTTC. This codes for CASSLGSGPLTEQYF.